Listed below are T cell receptor beta chains from one sample, sequenced in a study of vaccination effects on CD4 cells after COVID-19. What these receptors recognize is not known. Some clones are missing from TCRdb's copy, which holds only in-frame ones; the method was immunoSEQ multiplex PCR. The sample consists of some 15,000 clones, roughly three quarters of them appearing once. Sequencing used CD4+ T cells from PBMCs cultured with HCoV-NL63 spike peptides, obtained after COVID-19 vaccination. Receptors were obtained from a human donor who had a prior SARS-CoV-2 infection. Both conserved end residues are part of each CDR3. Each record gives: V gene, J gene, D gene, clone size, CDR3 DNA, CDR3 protein. The D gene is left open where the match is weak. Not every row has a clone size; where given, it reads once, few, many or a size class.

>TRBV5-1|TRBJ2-1|TRBD2|.
TGCGCCAGCAGCGGGGGGGACTCCTACAATGAGCAGTTCTTC
CASSGGDSYNEQFF
>TRBV5-4|TRBJ2-7|.|few
TGTGCCAGCAGCTCCCAGGGTCCCTACTACGAGCAGTACTTC
CASSSQGPYYEQYF
>TRBV6-5|TRBJ1-6|TRBD1|once
TGTGCCACCTCGAGGGGACAGGGTGGAGGTTCACCCCTCCACTTT
CATSRGQGGGSPLHF
>TRBV5-1|TRBJ2-3|TRBD2|.
TGCGCCAGCAGCTCCCCCAGCGGGGGTTTGATTAGCACAGATACGCAGTATTTT
CASSSPSGGLISTDTQYF
>TRBV6-2/TRBV6-3|TRBJ2-4|TRBD2|.
TGTGCCAGCAGTTCCGATCGGGGGGGCATTCAGTACTTC
CASSSDRGGIQYF
>TRBV3-1/TRBV3-2|TRBJ2-5|.|.
TGTGCCAGCAGCACCACGGGACAGCGGGGGACCCAGTACTTC
CASSTTGQRGTQYF
>TRBV4-1|TRBJ1-6|.|.
TGCGCCAGCAGCCAAGTTACGAGCTCCTATAATTCACCCCTCCACTTT
CASSQVTSSYNSPLHF
>TRBV9|TRBJ2-1|.|once
TGTGCCAGCAGCGTAGTAGGGAGCAATGAGCAGTTCTTC
CASSVVGSNEQFF
>TRBV5-1|TRBJ2-2|TRBD1|.
TGCGCCAGCAGCCCCGGACAGGGAAGCGGGGAGCTGTTTTTT
CASSPGQGSGELFF
>TRBV11-1|TRBJ1-1|.|few
TGTGCCAGCAGCTTCCGCGGGGAGAACACTGAAGCTTTCTTT
CASSFRGENTEAFF
>TRBV19|TRBJ1-2|.|few
TGTGCCAGTAGTGATGTCGAAGTTCTCACCTTC
CASSDVEVLTF
>TRBV11-3|TRBJ1-3|.|.
TGTGCCAGCAGCCCCTCGGCAAACACCATATATTTT
CASSPSANTIYF
>TRBV28|TRBJ2-1|TRBD2|.
TGTGCCAGCAAGCAACGGGGGAGCGGGATTTACTACAATGAGCAGTTCTTC
CASKQRGSGIYYNEQFF
>TRBV9|TRBJ2-7|TRBD1|.
TGTGCCAGCAGCGTAGGAAGGGACAGCTCCTACGAGCAGTACTTC
CASSVGRDSSYEQYF
>TRBV27|TRBJ2-7|.|once
TGTGCCAGCAGTTCAAGCTCCTACGAGCAGTACTTC
CASSSSSYEQYF
>TRBV18|TRBJ2-3|TRBD2|.
TGTGCCAGCTCACCCGGAAGCGGGAGGGGGTCAGATACGCAGTATTTT
CASSPGSGRGSDTQYF
>TRBV3-1/TRBV3-2|TRBJ1-6|TRBD1|.
TGTGCCAGCAGCCAAAGTAGACAGGGTGGTGGCGCACCCCTCCACTTT
CASSQSRQGGGAPLHF
>TRBV20-1|TRBJ1-1|.|.
TGCAGTGCTAGTGGGGGTGTACGTCGCACTGAAGCTTTCTTT
CSASGGVRRTEAFF
>TRBV4-2|TRBJ1-5|.|.
TGTGCCAGCAGCCAAGAGTCCTTGGCGGGCAGGGATCAGCCCCAGCATTTT
CASSQESLAGRDQPQHF
>TRBV4-2|TRBJ2-7|TRBD2|.
TGTGCCAGCAGCGGGGCGGGGGGATCCTACGAGCAGTACTTC
CASSGAGGSYEQYF
>TRBV3-1/TRBV3-2|TRBJ2-5|.|.
TGTGCCAGCAGCCACCTGGGACATTCACAAGAGACCCAGTACTTC
CASSHLGHSQETQYF
>TRBV11-2|TRBJ1-4|.|.
TGTGCCAGCAGCGCTAATGAAAAACTGTTTTTT
CASSANEKLFF
>TRBV7-2|TRBJ2-3|TRBD2|.
TGTGCCAGCAGCCCTAGCGGACGCACAGATACGCAGTATTTT
CASSPSGRTDTQYF
>TRBV12-3/TRBV12-4|TRBJ2-5|.|.
TGTGCCAGCAGTTTAAGTAGCGGTCAGACCCAGTACTTC
CASSLSSGQTQYF
>TRBV19|TRBJ1-2|.|.
TGTGCCAGTAGTACTACGACAGAACCCTATGGCTACACCTTC
CASSTTTEPYGYTF
>TRBV21-1|TRBJ2-3|.|.
TGTGCCAGCAGGAACTCAGGGGGTTTCGGAGATACGCAGTATTTT
CASRNSGGFGDTQYF
>TRBV7-9|TRBJ2-6|.|.
TGTGCCAGCAGCTTTCGGGAGCCGAAATCTGGGGCCAACGTCCTGACTTTC
CASSFREPKSGANVLTF
>TRBV9|TRBJ1-2|.|once
TGTGCCAGCAGCGTAGATTCTAACTATGGCTACACCTTC
CASSVDSNYGYTF
>TRBV7-2|TRBJ2-2|.|.
TGTGCCAGCAGCTTAGGCCTGTGGATCGGCGCGAACACCGGGGAGCTGTTTTTT
CASSLGLWIGANTGELFF
>TRBV19|TRBJ2-1|TRBD2|once
TGTGCCAGTACTGATCGGGGGGACTCCTACAATGAGCAGTTCTTC
CASTDRGDSYNEQFF
>TRBV11-3|TRBJ2-3|.|.
TGTGCCAGCAGCTTAGGGTACCACACAGATACGCAGTATTTT
CASSLGYHTDTQYF
>TRBV11-2|TRBJ2-5|TRBD2|.
TGTGCCAGCAGCGTCACTAGCGGTCCTCAAGAGACCCAGTACTTC
CASSVTSGPQETQYF
>TRBV7-9|TRBJ1-4|.|.
TGTGCCAGCAGCTTGATGACCGGGGAAAAACTGTTTTTT
CASSLMTGEKLFF
>TRBV5-1|TRBJ2-5|TRBD2|.
TGCGCCAGCAGCTTGGTGCTAGCGGGAGGGATCCAAGAGACCCAGTACTTC
CASSLVLAGGIQETQYF